This T cell receptor beta chain is from a study of blood T cell repertoires in COVID-19. Study-level information: Acute-phase and convalescent COVID-19 samples originated in the United States, Italy and Spain. T cells, B-cell-depleted T cells, or PBMCs supplied cDNA or gDNA.

Source study methods: For nucleated cells, counts were estimated from reference gene primer amplification. The data were produced by immunoSEQ multiplex PCR, yet TCRdb's version contains in-frame clones alone and is incomplete. V and J calls and clone size are copied from that table; D and trimming were computed from the DNA. The sample records approximately 120,000 clones, roughly 86% being singletons. Germline V gene data show CDR1 as SGHVS and CDR2 as FQNEAQ. V shed 1 base and J 0 bases; nucleotides not matched to a gene: 2. The length of the CDR3 is 16 residues. There are a few counts of this clone.

The clonotype originates from a human donor in a cohort sampled during active COVID-19. This chain links TRBV7-8 with TRBJ1-5, with TRBD1 matching over 8 bases. The source material was peripheral blood. The CDR3 sequence is CASSLGTGLSNQPQHF. The DNA of the CDR3 is TGTGCCAGCAGCTTAGGGACAGGGCTTAGCAATCAGCCCCAGCATTTT.